Presented here are 17 T cell receptor beta chains from one specimen sequenced in a study of T cell responses to AZD1222 COVID-19 vaccine. Using immunoSEQ multiplex PCR, the repertoire was profiled, and TCRdb retains in-frame clones only, with some absent. Of 86,000 or so clones listed, about 92% are singletons. Material: peripheral blood, obtained on day 0 of AZD1222 vaccination. The receptors were gathered from an adult in good health.

The table lists this clone with a count of one. The rearrangement uses TRBV3-1 (or the pseudogene TRBV3-2) and TRBJ1-1; no definite D call. The germline V gene has CDR1 LGHDT and CDR2 YNNKEL (reference sequence). Trimming removed 0 bases at V and 8 bases at J, with 28 bases between. The CDR3 consists of 19 residues. The CDR3, as DNA: TGTGCCAGCAGCCAAGAGCTATTTTATGCTTACGCTCGGAACCGAGAAGCTTTCTTT. Encoded protein: CASSQELFYAYARNREAFF.

The chain has TRBV29-1 and TRBJ1-1; 9 positions match TRBD1. Germline V gene data show CDR1 as SQVTM and CDR2 as ANQGSEA. The CDR3 loop spans 13 amino acids. V trimming: 6 bases; J trimming: 5 bases; junction bases outside the gene matches: 7. The DNA for the CDR3 is TGCAGCGTCTATGGACAGGGGCGGACTGAAGCTTTCTTT. Amino acid sequence: CSVYGQGRTEAFF.

V and J are TRBV29-1 and TRBJ1-5, with D unresolved. Germline V lookup: CDR1 SQVTM, CDR2 ANQGSEA. The CDR3 covers 12 residues. Between the trimmed V and J ends, which lost 6 bases and 3 bases, there was a span of 9 bases. CDR3 in DNA: TGCAGCGTCGCGGGCCACAATCAGCCCCAGCATTTT. Translating it yields CSVAGHNQPQHF.

The V call is TRBV5-5, the J call TRBJ2-7; TRBD1 matches 7 bases. Losses at the gene ends were 0 bases for V and 5 bases for J; bases not matched to a gene: 5. This CDR3 comprises 14 residues. Per germline, CDR1 SGHKS and CDR2 YYEKEE (reference sequence). CDR3 in DNA: TGTGCCAGCAGCTTGGCACAGGGGTTCAACGAGCAGTACTTC. It translates to CASSLAQGFNEQYF. Full variable domain (remainder filled in from reference TRBV5-5 and TRBJ2-7): DAGVTQSPTHLIKTRGQQVTLRCSPISGHKSVSWYQQVLGQGPQFIFQYYEKEERGRGNFPDRFSARQFPNYSSELNVNALLLGDSALYLCASSLAQGFNEQYFGPGTRLTVT.

J is TRBJ1-1 and V is TRBV5-6; maybe TRBD1 (6 bases). CDR1 is SGHDT and CDR2 is YYEEEE in the germline V gene. The CDR3 runs to 16 residues. V lost 4 bases to trimming and J lost 0 bases, with 16 bases between them. CDR3 DNA: TGTGCCAGCAGCCTCTACCAGGGGATCATGAACACTGAAGCTTTCTTT. Translation gives CASSLYQGIMNTEAFF.

V and J are TRBV6-4 and TRBJ2-7, with 7 bases lining up with TRBD1. The CDR3 consists of 15 residues. J was trimmed by 5 bases and V by 6 bases; bases with no gene match: 13. Looked up from germline, CDR1 is MRHNA and CDR2 is SNTAGT. CDR3 residues: CASRLPGQLRNEQYF. Here the CDR3 DNA reads TGTGCCAGCAGGTTACCGGGACAGTTGAGGAACGAGCAGTACTTC.

This chain connects TRBV5-1 to TRBJ1-1; D possibly corresponds to TRBD1 (5 bases). The V end was cut by 3 bases, the J end by 2 bases, with 8 bases between. Germline CDR1 and CDR2: SGHRS and YFSETQ. This CDR3 is 13 amino acids long. CDR3 region: CASSWRGNTEAFF. For the CDR3, the DNA is TGCGCCAGCAGCTGGAGGGGAAACACTGAAGCTTTCTTT.

J is TRBJ2-1 and V is TRBV12-3 or TRBV12-4, with TRBD1 matching 9 bases. The CDR3 runs to 12 residues. Germline trimming cut 5 bases from V and 10 bases from J; bases unmatched to any gene: 3. The CDR3 DNA follows: TGTGCCAGCAGTCCAGGGACAGGGGAGCAGTTCTTC. Protein: CASSPGTGEQFF.

This chain joins TRBV12-3 or TRBV12-4 and TRBJ2-7; the D is unclear. Trimming took off 5 bases at V and 1 base at J, with 9 bases between the two ends. This CDR3 region has 13 residues. DNA for the CDR3: TGTGCCAGCAGTCCGGACCTTTCCTACGAGCAGTACTTC. Protein: CASSPDLSYEQYF.

The V and J genes are TRBV13 and TRBJ2-1; D gene ambiguous. In germline, CDR1 is PRHDT, CDR2 FYEKMQ (reference sequence). Deletions cut 4 bases from V and 2 bases from J, with 15 bases between. This CDR3 has 16 residues. CDR3 sequence (DNA): TGTGCCAGCAGCTCCCCTAGTGGGCGGACCTACAATGAGCAGTTCTTC. This translates into CASSSPSGRTYNEQFF.

A few counts support this clone. V gene TRBV6-5 combines with J gene TRBJ1-2; D ambiguous. Trimming took 6 bases from V and 1 from J, leaving 3 bases between them. Germline CDR1 is MNHEY and CDR2 is SVGAGI. CDR3 length: 11 residues. The CDR3 DNA follows: TGTGCCAGCAGCCTTAACTATGGCTACACCTTC. It codes for CASSLNYGYTF.

This clone showed up just a few times. V and J are TRBV15 and TRBJ2-7; D may be TRBD2 (6 bases). The CDR3 spans 17 residues. The ends were cut back, 0 bases at V and 2 bases at J, with 17 bases in the middle. Germline lookup yields CDR1 LNHNV and CDR2 YYDKDF (reference sequence). In nucleotides, the CDR3 is TGTGCCACCAGCAGAGACCGAGTAGGAGGGAGTACCTACGAGCAGTACTTC. This codes for CATSRDRVGGSTYEQYF.

Here the CDR3 DNA reads TGTGCCAGCAGTTCGACAGGGAAGACTGAGCAGTTCTTC. Its translation is CASSSTGKTEQFF. The chain links TRBV12-3 or TRBV12-4 to TRBJ2-1; 7 bases fit TRBD1. CDR3 length: 13 amino acids. The J segment lost 9 bases and the V segment lost 4 bases, leaving 6 bases of the junction unmatched.

The chain uses TRBV18 and TRBJ1-5; 7 positions agree with TRBD1. V lost 1 base to trimming and J lost 6 bases; unmatched junction nucleotides: 9. CDR1 and CDR2 from the germline V gene are KGHSH and LQKENI. The CDR3 contains 16 residues. CDR3 amino acids: CASSPRGGGFIQPQHF. CDR3 sequence (DNA): TGTGCCAGCTCACCACGCGGAGGGGGCTTTATTCAGCCCCAGCATTTT.

The chain links TRBV19 to TRBJ1-5; 7 bases agree with TRBD1. CDR1 LNHDA and CDR2 SQIVND come from the germline V gene (reference sequence). With V trimmed by 9 bases and J by 5 bases, 19 bases remained unmatched. The CDR3 length is 17 residues. The CDR3 is CASSVAKGAGGDQPQHF. CDR3 in DNA: TGTGCCAGCTCGGTAGCGAAGGGGGCAGGGGGGGATCAGCCCCAGCATTTT.

This chain joins TRBV19 and TRBJ1-3; 7 nucleotides line up with TRBD1. Trimming removed 7 bases from V and 1 base from J; junction bases left unmatched: 7. Germline lookup yields CDR1 LNHDA and CDR2 SQIVND (reference sequence). This CDR3 comprises 15 residues. The CDR3 region is CASTPTGTSGNTIYF. The CDR3 region has the DNA TGTGCCAGTACCCCGACAGGGACTTCTGGAAACACCATATATTTT.

The rearrangement links TRBV27 to TRBJ2-1; 9 bases match TRBD2. This CDR3 has 15 residues. With V trimmed by 3 bases and J by 7 bases, 7 bases remained unmatched. Germline CDR1 and CDR2: MNHEY and SMNVEV (reference sequence). The CDR3 is CASSLVAGVRNEQFF. CDR3 DNA: TGTGCCAGCAGTTTGGTAGCGGGGGTTCGTAATGAGCAGTTCTTC.